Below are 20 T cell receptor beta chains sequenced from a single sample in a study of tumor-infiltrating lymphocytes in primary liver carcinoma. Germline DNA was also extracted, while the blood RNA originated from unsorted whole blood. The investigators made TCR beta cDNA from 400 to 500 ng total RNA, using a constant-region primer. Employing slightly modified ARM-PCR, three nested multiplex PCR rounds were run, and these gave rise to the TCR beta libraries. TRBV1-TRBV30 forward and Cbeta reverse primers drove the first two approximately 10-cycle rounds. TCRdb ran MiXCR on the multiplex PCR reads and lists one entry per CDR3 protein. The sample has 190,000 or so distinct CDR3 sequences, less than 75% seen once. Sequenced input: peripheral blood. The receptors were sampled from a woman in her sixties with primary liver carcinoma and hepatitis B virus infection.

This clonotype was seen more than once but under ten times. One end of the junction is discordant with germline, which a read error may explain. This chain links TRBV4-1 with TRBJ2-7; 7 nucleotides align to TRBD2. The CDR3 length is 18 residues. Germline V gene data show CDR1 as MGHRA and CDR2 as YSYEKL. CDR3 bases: TGCGTCAGCAGCCAAGATCCTCTCGGACTAGTGCTCTCCTACGAGCAGTACTTC. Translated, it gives CVSSQDPLGLVLSYEQYF.

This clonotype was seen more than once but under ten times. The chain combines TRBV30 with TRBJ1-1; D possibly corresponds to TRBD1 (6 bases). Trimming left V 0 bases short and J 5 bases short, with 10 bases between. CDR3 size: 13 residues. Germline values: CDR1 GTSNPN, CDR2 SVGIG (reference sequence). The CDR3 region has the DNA TGTGCCTGGAGTGTCGGTACAGGGACTGAAGCTTTCTTT. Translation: CAWSVGTGTEAFF.

The CDR3 nucleotides read TGTGCTACCAGCTTAGATCGAGGATATACGCAGTATTTT. The encoded protein is CATSLDRGYTQYF. The chain carries TRBV11-2 and TRBJ2-3; D gene unclear. The CDR3 is 13 residues long. Germline-derived CDR1 and CDR2 are SGHAT and FQNNGV.

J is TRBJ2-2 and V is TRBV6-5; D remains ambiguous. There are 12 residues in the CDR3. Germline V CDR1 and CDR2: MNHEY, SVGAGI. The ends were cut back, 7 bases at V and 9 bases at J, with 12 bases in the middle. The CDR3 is CASKKVGWELFF. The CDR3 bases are TGTGCCAGCAAAAAAGTGGGGTGGGAGCTGTTTTTT.

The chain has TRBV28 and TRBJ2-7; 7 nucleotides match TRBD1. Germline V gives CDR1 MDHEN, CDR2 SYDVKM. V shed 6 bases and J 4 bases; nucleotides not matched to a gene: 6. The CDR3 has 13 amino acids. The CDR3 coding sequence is TGTGCCAGCAGACGGACAGGCAGGTACGAGCAGTACTTC. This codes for CASRRTGRYEQYF.

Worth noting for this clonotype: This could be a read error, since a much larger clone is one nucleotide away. CDR3 sequence: CANSPGLALNNEQFF. In DNA form, the CDR3 reads TGTGCCAACAGCCCGGGACTAGCTTTAAACAATGAGCAGTTCTTC. The J gene is TRBJ2-1, the V gene TRBV5-4; 9 nucleotides match TRBD2. Germline CDR1 SGHNT, CDR2 YYREEE (reference sequence). The CDR3 is 15 amino acids.

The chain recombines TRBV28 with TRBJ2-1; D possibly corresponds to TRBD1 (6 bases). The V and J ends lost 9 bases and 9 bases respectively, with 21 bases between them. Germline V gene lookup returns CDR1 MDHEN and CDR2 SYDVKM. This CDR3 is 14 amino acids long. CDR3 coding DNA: TGTGCCAGGACTGGACAGCGGAGCCTAAGTGAGCAGTTCTTC. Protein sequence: CARTGQRSLSEQFF.

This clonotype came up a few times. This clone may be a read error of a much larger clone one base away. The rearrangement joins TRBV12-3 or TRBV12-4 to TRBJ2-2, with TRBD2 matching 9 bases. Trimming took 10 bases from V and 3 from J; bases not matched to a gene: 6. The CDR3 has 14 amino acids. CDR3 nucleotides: TGTGCCAACAGGGAGCGGGAGGACACCGGGGAGCTGTTTTTT. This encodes CANREREDTGELFF.

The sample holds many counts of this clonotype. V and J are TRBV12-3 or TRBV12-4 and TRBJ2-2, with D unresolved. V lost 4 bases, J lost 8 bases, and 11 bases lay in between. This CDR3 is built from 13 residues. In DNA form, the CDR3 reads TGTGCCAGCAGTTCCCCGTTTGGAGGGGAGCTGTTTTTT. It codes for CASSSPFGGELFF.

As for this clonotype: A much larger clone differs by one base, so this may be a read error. The CDR3 DNA reads as TGTGCCAGCCGTCTGGCCGGCGGAAGCACAGATACGCAGTATTTT. This codes for CASRLAGGSTDTQYF. The rearrangement links TRBV6-5 to TRBJ2-3; the D is unclear. The CDR3 runs 15 residues. The V gene lost 8 bases and the J gene lost 0 bases, with 15 bases spanning the gap. Germline V CDR1 and CDR2: MNHEY, SVGAGI.

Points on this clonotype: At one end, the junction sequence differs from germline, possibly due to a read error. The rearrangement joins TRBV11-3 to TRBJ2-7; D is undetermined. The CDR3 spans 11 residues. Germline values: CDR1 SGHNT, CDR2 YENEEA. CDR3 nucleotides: TGTGCCAGCAGCGTAGAATACGACCAGTGCTTC. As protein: CASSVEYDQCF.

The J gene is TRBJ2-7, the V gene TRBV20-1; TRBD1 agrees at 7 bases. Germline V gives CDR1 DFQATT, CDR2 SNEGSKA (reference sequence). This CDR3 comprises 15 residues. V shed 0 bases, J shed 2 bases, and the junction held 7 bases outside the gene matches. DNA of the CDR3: TGCAGTGCTAGAGATTTGGGGACAGCTCCCTACGAGCAGTACTTC. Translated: CSARDLGTAPYEQYF.

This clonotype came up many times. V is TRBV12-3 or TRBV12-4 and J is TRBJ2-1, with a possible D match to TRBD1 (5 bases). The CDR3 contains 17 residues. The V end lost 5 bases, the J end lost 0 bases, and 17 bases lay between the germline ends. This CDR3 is CASSTRRQPTSYNEQFF. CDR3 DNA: TGTGCCAGCAGTACGCGTCGACAGCCTACCTCCTACAATGAGCAGTTCTTC.

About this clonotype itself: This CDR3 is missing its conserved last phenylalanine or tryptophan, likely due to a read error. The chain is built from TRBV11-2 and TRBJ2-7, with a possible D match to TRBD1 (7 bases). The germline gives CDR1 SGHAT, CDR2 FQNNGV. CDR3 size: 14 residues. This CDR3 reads CTSSPRQGLYEQYL. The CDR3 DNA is TGTACCAGCAGCCCAAGACAGGGACTCTACGAGCAGTACTTA.

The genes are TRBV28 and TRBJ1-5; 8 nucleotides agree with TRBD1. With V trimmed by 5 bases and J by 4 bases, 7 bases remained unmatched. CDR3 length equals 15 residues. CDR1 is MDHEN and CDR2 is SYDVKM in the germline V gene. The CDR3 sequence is CASSQTGARNQPQHF. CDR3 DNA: TGTGCCAGCAGTCAGACAGGGGCCCGAAATCAGCCCCAGCATTTT.

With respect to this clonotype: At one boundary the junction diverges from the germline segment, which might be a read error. CDR3 region: CASRPSGVYEQYF. In DNA form, the CDR3 reads TGTGCTAGCAGGCCCTCGGGAGTATACGAGCAGTACTTC. The chain carries TRBV11-1 and TRBJ2-7; a possible D gene is TRBD2 (6 bases). This CDR3 spans 13 amino acids. The germline V gene has CDR1 SGHAT and CDR2 FQDESV (reference sequence).

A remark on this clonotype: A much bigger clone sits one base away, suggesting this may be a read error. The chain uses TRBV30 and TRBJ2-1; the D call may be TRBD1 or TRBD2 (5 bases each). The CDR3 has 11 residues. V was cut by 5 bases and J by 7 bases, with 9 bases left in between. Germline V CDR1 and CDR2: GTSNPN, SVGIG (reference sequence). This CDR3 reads CAWGWGNEQFF. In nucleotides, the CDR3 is TGTGCCTGGGGGTGGGGGAATGAGCAGTTCTTC.

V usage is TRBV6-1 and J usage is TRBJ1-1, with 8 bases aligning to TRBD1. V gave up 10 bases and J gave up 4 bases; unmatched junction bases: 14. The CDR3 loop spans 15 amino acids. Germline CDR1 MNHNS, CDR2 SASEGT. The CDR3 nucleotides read TGTGCCATGAGTGATAGACAGGGGAGGGGCACTGAAGCTTTCTTT. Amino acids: CAMSDRQGRGTEAFF.

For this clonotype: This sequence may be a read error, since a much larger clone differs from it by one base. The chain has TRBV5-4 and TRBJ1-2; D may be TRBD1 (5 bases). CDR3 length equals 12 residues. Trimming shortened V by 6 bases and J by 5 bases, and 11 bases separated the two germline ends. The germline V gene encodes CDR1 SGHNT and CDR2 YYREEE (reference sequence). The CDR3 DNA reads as TGTGCCAGCATCTCGGACATTTATGGCTACACCTTC. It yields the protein CASISDIYGYTF.

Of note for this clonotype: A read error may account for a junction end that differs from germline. CDR3 in amino acids: CASSLHRWAHEQYF. Here the CDR3 DNA reads TGTGCCAGCAGCTTACACCGCTGGGCCCACGAGCAGTATTTC. The chain joins TRBV11-1 to TRBJ2-7; D unresolved. Per the germline V gene, CDR1 is SGHAT and CDR2 is FQDESV (reference sequence). The CDR3 is 14 residues long.